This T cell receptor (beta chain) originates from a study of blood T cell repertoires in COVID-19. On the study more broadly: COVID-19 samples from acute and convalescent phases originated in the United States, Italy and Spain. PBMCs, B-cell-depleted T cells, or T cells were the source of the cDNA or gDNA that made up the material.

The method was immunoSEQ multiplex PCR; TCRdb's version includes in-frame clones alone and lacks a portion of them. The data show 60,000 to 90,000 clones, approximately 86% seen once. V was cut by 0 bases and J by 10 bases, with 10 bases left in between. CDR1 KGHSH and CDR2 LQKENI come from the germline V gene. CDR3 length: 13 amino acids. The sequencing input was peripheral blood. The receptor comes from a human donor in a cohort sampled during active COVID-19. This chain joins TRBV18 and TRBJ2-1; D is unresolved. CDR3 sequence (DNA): TGTGCCAGCTCACCACCGAACAGTGAGGAGCAGTTCTTC. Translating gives CASSPPNSEEQFF.